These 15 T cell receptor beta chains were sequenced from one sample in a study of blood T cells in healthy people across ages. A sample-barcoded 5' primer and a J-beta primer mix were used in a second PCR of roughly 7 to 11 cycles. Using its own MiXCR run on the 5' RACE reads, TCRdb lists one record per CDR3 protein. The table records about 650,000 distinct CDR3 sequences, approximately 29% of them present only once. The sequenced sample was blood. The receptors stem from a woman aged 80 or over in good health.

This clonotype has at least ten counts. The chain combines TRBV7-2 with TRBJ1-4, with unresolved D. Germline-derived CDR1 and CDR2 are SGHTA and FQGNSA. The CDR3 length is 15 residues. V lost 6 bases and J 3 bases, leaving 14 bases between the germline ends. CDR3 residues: CASSSSGVANEKLFF. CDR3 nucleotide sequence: TGTGCCAGCAGTTCCTCTGGGGTGGCTAATGAAAAACTGTTTTTT.

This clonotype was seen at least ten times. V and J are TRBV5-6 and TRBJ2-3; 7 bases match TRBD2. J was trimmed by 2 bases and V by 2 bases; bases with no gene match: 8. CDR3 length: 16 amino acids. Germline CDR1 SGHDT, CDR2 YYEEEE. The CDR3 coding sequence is TGTGCCAGCAGCTTTTGGGGAAGCGGGGTCACAGATACGCAGTATTTT. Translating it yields CASSFWGSGVTDTQYF.

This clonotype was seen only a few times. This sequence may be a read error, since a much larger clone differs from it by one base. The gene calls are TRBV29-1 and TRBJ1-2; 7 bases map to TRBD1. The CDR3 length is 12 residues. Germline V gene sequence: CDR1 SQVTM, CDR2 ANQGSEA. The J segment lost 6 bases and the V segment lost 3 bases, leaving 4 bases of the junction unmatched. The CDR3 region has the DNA TGCAGCGTTGACCAGGGGGGGGATGGCTACACCTTC. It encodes CSVDQGGDGYTF.

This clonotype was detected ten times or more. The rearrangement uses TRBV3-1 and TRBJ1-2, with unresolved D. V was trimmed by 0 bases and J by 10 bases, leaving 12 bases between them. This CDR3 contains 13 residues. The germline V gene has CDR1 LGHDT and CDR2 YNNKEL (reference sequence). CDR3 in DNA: TGTGCCAGCAGCCAAGAGTGGCAGACTCCCTACACCTTC. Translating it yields CASSQEWQTPYTF. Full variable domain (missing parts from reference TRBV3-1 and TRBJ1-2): DTAVSQTPKYLVTQMGNDKSIKCEQNLGHDTMYWYKQDSKKFLKIMFSYNNKELIINETVPNRFSPKSPDKAHLNLHINSLELGDSAVYFCASSQEWQTPYTFGSGTRLTVV.

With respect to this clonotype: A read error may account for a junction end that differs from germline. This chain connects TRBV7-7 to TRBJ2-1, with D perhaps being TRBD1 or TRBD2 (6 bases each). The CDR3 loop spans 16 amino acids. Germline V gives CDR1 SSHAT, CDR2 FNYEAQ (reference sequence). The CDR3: CANSLVGGGDYNEQFF. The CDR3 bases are TGTGCCAACAGCTTAGTTGGAGGGGGAGACTACAATGAGCAGTTCTTC.

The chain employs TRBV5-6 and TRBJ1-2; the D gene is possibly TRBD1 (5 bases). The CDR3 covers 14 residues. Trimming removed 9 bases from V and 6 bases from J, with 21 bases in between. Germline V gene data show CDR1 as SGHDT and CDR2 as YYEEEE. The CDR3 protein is CATMGGTRLDGYTF. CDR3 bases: TGTGCCACCATGGGAGGGACCCGACTAGATGGCTACACCTTC.

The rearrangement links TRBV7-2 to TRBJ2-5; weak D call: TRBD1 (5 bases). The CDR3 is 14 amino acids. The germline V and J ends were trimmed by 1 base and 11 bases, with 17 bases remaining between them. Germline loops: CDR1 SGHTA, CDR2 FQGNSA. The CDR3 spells CASSLGLGEKGQYF. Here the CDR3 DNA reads TGTGCCAGCAGCTTAGGTTTAGGTGAGAAGGGGCAGTACTTC.

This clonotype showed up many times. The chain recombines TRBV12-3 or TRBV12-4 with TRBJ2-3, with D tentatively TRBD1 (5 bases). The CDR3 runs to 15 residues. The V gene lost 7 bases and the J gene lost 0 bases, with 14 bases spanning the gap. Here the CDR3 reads CASTQGAASTDTQYF. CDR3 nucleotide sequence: TGTGCCAGCACCCAGGGTGCGGCGAGCACAGATACGCAGTATTTT.

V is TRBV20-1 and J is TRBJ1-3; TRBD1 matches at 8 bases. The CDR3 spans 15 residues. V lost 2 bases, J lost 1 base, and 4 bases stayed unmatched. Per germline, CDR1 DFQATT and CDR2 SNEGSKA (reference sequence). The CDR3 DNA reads TGCAGTGCTAGACAGGGGGCAGAGTCTGGAAACACCATATATTTT. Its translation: CSARQGAESGNTIYF.

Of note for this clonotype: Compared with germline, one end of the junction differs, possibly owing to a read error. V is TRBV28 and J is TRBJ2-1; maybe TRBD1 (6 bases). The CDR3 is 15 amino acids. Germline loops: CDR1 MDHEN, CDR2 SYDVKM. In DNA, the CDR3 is TGTGCCAGCAGTCTTGACAGGAGCTCCTACAATGAGCGGTTCTTC. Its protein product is CASSLDRSSYNERFF.

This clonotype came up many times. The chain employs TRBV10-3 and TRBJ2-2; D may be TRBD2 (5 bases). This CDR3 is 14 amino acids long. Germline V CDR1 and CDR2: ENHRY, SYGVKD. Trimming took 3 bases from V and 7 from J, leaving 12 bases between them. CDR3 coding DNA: TGTGCCATCAGTGAATCTTACGAGGGCGGGGAGCTGTTTTTT. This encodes CAISESYEGGELFF.

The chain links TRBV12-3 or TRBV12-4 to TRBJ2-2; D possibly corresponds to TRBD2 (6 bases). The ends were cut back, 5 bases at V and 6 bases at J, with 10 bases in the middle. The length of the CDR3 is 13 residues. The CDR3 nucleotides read TGTGCCAGCAGTAGAATAGCGGCCGGGGAGCTGTTTTTT. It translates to CASSRIAAGELFF.

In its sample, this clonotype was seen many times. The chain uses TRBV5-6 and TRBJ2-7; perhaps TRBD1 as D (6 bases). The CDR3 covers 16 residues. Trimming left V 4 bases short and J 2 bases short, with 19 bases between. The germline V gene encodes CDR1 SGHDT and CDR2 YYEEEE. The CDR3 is CASSAGTGRRAYEQYF. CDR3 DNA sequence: TGTGCCAGCAGCGCAGGCACAGGGAGAAGGGCCTACGAGCAGTACTTC.

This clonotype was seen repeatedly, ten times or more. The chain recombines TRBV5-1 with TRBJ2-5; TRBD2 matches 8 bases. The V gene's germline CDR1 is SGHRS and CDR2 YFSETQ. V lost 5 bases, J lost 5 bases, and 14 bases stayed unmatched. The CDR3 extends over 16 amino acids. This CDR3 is CASSLAGGPFGETQYF. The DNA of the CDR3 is TGCGCCAGCAGTCTAGCGGGCGGTCCCTTCGGGGAGACCCAGTACTTC.

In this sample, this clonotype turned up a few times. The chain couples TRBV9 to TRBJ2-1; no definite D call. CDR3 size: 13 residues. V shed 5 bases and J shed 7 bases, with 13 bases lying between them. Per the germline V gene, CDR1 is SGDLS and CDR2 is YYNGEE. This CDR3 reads CASSKTAGNEQFF. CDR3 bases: TGTGCCAGCAGTAAAACTGCTGGGAATGAGCAGTTCTTC.